One sample yielded the 2 T cell receptor beta chains listed below, sequenced in a study of a mutant IDH1 vaccine in newly diagnosed glioma. The time point was: week 5, during vaccination. In the vaccine, a single dose held 300 ug of the mutant IDH1 20-mer peptide, along with topical imiquimod. TCRdb keeps only in-frame clones here, not all; method: immunoSEQ multiplex PCR. The data hold fewer than 30,000 clones, with around 79% observed a single time. Their target antigens are unknown. Sequenced material: PBMCs, taken from a glioma patient whose treatment included an IDH1 peptide vaccine. All receptors derive from a man aged 35 to 55 with glioma.

The CDR3 spells CASSPGTGRNTGELFF. In DNA, the CDR3 is TGTGCCAGCAGCCCCGGGACAGGGAGAAACACCGGGGAGCTGTTTTTT. The genes are TRBV2 and TRBJ2-2; 9 nucleotides line up with TRBD1. There are 16 residues in the CDR3. Trimming removed 6 bases from V and 2 bases from J; junction bases left unmatched: 7. Germline CDR1 SNHLY, CDR2 FYNNEI.

This clone was seen once. The chain couples TRBV30 to TRBJ2-2; 10 bases map to TRBD1. The CDR3 length is 15 residues. Germline values: CDR1 GTSNPN, CDR2 SVGIG (reference sequence). Losses at the gene ends were 3 bases for V and 7 bases for J; bases not matched to a gene: 8. For the CDR3, the DNA is TGTGCCTGGAGCGCCGGGACAGGGGTTTTCGGGGAGCTGTTTTTT. This codes for CAWSAGTGVFGELFF.